This T cell receptor beta chain was found in a study of OX40 agonist ivuxolimab in advanced cancers. The data were produced by immunoSEQ multiplex PCR, yet TCRdb's version contains in-frame clones alone and is incomplete. The table lists approximately 66,000 clones, approximately 90% of them singletons. The CDR3 is 17 residues long. Germline lookup yields CDR1 SGHVS and CDR2 FNYEAQ. Trimming pared 3 bases from V and 4 bases from J, leaving 22 bases between. The V call is TRBV7-6, the J call TRBJ2-7; possible D gene TRBD2, 5 bases. The specimen was CD4+ or CD8+ T cells sorted from blood, collected in a trial of the OX40 agonist ivuxolimab. This sequence originates from an adult with an advanced solid tumor such as melanoma, head and neck, liver or kidney cancer. CDR3 nucleotides: TGTGCCAGCAGCTTGACCCTTCCCGGGGAGATAGGGTACGAGCAGTACTTC. Its translation is CASSLTLPGEIGYEQYF.